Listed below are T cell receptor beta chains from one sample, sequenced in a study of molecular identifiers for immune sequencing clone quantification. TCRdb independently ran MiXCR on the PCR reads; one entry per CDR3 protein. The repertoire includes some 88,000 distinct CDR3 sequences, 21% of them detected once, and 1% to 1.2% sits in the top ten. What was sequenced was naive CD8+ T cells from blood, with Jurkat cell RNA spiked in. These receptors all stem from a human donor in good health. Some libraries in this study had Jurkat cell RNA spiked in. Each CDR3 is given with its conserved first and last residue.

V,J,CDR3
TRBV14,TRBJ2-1,CASSQGPGTRSYNEQFF
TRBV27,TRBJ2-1,CASSLGPLSWFF
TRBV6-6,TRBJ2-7,CASSSGISYEQYF
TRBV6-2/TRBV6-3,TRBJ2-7,CASSPGAAGYEQYF
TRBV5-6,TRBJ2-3,CASSPGGSGTDTQYF
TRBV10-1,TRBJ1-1,CASSEDSQGTEAFF
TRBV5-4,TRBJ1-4,CASSPGGSEKLFF
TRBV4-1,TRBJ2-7,CASSQGSGGLSEQYF
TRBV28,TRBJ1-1,CASRPWEGGGNTEAFF
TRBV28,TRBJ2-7,CASSSRGGILEQYF
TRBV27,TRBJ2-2,CASSFFGGELFF
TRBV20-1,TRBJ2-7,CSARVLVGQVSYEQYF
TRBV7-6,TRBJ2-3,CASSLRTAGGSTDTQYF
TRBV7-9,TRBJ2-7,CASTEYGSYEQYF
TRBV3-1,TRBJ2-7,CASSQDIGGTDDEQYF
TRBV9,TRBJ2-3,CASSVEGSGSTDTQYF
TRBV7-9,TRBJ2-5,CASSSTTGGVETQYF
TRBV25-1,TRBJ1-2,CASSDSPGTDGYTF
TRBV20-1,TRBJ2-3,CSAREGGDITDTQYF
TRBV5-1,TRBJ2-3,CASSYDRVPDTQYF
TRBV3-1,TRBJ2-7,CASSQELIGEQYF
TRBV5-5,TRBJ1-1,CASSLRGPNTEAFF
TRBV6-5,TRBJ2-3,CASSQTGGEYDTQYF
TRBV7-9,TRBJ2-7,CASSFPGIGSEQYF
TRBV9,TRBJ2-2,CASSVYESGELFF
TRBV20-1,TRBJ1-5,CGAHSGDPQPQHF
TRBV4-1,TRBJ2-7,CASSQEWVVSYEQYF
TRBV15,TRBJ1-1,CTTSSTAGSTEAFF
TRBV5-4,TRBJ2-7,CASSSLMTSHEQYF
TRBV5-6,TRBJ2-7,CASSLDGGPSYEQYF
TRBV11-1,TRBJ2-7,CASSLNPRNLEF
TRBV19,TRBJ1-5,CAGSIGDLGNQPQHF
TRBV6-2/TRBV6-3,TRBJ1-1,CASSYTPRDTEAFF
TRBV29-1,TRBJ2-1,CSVEDSGRRNYNEQFF
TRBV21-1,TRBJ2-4,CASSKGQGGLAKNIQYF
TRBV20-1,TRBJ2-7,CRASPGLLLDEQYF
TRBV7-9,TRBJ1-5,CASSLTGTSNQPQHF
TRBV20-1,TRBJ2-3,CSARGQAHRYTQYF
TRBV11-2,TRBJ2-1,CASSLWGQGNNEQFF
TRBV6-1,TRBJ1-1,CASSDWGPGTEAFF
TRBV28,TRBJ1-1,CASGEGGTEAFF
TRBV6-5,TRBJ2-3,CASSKYQTGTDTQYF
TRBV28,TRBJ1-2,CASSFEGERDGYTF
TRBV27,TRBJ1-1,CASSHRQVGAGWNTEAFF
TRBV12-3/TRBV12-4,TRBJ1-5,CASSLAGGLVGNQPQHF
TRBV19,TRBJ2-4,CASSIGGGKNIQYF
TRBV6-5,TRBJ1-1,CASSYVGAEAFF
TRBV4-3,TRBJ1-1,CASREGVMNTEAFF
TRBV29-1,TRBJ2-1,CSGGGYEQFF
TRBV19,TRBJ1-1,CASSLGSTNTEAFF
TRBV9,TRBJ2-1,CASSETGTVDYNEQFF
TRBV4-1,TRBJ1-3,CASSQARGAGNTIYF